The text below deals with one T cell receptor beta chain. Its specificity is not known. These data are taken from a study of shared clonotypes between healthy human individuals. Whole-study findings and limits: Investigators expected sequencing depth to affect clonotype sharing among donors.

Original analysis: Sequence data from immunoSEQ were junction-only and lacked quality scores; consequently, filtering differed. Only in-frame clones appear in the TCRdb table, and some are missing; sequencing was by immunoSEQ multiplex PCR. The V and J calls and clone size were taken over from that table, and D and trimming were inferred from the DNA. The top ten clones hold 0.3% of a sample with around 580,000 clones, nearly 98% of them seen once. Terminally differentiated effector memory CD45RA+ cells were excluded by CCR7 positive selection of CD45RO-negative cells. This CDR3 has 17 residues. V lost 4 bases and J 10 bases, leaving 25 bases between the germline ends. Per germline, CDR1 SGHVS and CDR2 FQNEAQ.

Sequencing used naive CD8+ T cells sorted from blood. This chain connects TRBV7-8 to TRBJ1-4; D uncertain. This receptor was taken from a man aged 25-45 years in good health. Here the CDR3 reads CASSWRTQDSLEGKLFF. The CDR3 region has the DNA TGTGCCAGCAGCTGGAGGACGCAAGATAGTCTAGAAGGAAAACTGTTTTTT. The whole variable domain, remainder taken from reference TRBV7-8 and TRBJ1-4, is GAGVSQSPRYKVAKRGQDVALRCDPISGHVSLFWYQQALGQGPEFLTYFQNEAQLDKSGLPSDRFFAERPEGSVSTLKIQRTQQEDSAVYLCASSWRTQDSLEGKLFFGSGTQLSVL.